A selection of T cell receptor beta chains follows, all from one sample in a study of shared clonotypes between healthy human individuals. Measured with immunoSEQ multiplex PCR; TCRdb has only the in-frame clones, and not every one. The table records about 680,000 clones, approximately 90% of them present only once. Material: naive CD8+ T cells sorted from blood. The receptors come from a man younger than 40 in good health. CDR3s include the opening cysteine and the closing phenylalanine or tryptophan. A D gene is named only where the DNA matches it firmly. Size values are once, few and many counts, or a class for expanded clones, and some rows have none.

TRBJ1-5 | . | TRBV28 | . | TGTGCCAGCAGTTTATCTCGACGGAATCAGCCCCAGCATTTT | CASSLSRRNQPQHF
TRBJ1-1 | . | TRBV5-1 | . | TGCGCCAGCAGCCCGGAGGCGGGGGACACTGAAGCTTTCTTT | CASSPEAGDTEAFF
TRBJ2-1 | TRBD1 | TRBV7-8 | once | TGTGCCAGCAGCCTGCGGACAGGGGGCTTTATTGAGCAGTTCTTC | CASSLRTGGFIEQFF
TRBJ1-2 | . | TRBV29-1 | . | TGCAGCGTTGAGCCCTGGGGGCACTATGGCTACACCTTC | CSVEPWGHYGYTF
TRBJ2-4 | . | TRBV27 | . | TGTGCCAGCAGTTTAGGCGGGGCCAAAAACATTCAGTACTTC | CASSLGGAKNIQYF
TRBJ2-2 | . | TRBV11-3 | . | TGTGCCAGCAGCTCTCTAGGGGGGACAGCATTCACCGGGGAGCTGTTTTTT | CASSSLGGTAFTGELFF
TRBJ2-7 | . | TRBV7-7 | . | TGTGCCAGCAGTCGGGGAGGCGGCTACGAGCAGTACTTC | CASSRGGGYEQYF
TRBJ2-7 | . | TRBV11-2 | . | TGTGCCAGCAGCTTGGAGGCGGAATTCTCCTACGAGCAGTACTTC | CASSLEAEFSYEQYF
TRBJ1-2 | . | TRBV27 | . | TGTGCCAGCAGTTTAGGACTGGACTATGGCTACACCTTC | CASSLGLDYGYTF
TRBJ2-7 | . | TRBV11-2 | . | TGTGCCAGCAGTTTGACGGGTGGTTCCTACGAGCAGTACTTC | CASSLTGGSYEQYF
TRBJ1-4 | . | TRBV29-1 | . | TGCAGCGTTGAAGACCTGTCTTGGGGGAATGAAAAACTGTTTTTT | CSVEDLSWGNEKLFF
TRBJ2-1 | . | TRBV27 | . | TGTGCCAGCAAGCAGCGGGCCTACAATGAGCAGTTCTTC | CASKQRAYNEQFF
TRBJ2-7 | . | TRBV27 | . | TGTGCCAGCAGTGTTCAGGGACCCTACGAGCAGTACTTC | CASSVQGPYEQYF
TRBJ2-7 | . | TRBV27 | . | TGTGCCAGCAGTTTCGGCAGCGTTTACGAGCAGTACTTC | CASSFGSVYEQYF
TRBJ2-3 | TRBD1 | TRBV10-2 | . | TGCGCCAGCAGTTGGACAGGGACAGATACGCAGTATTTT | CASSWTGTDTQYF
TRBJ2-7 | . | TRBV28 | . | TGTGCCAGCAACGGCCCAAGCTACGAGCAGTACTTC | CASNGPSYEQYF
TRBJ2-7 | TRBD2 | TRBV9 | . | TGTGCCAGCAGCGTAGGGGCTAGCGGCTCCTACGAGCAGTACTTC | CASSVGASGSYEQYF
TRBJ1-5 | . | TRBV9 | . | TGTGCCAGTAGGGATTCCAATCAGCCCCAGCATTTT | CASRDSNQPQHF
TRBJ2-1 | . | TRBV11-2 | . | TGTGCCAGCAGCTTATTACCCAGCTCCTACAATGAGCAGTTCTTC | CASSLLPSSYNEQFF
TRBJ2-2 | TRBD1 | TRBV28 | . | TGTGCCAGCAGTTTCCTCCCGGGACAGGGCCCCGGGGAGCTGTTTTTT | CASSFLPGQGPGELFF
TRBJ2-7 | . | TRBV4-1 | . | TGCGCCAGCAGCCAAGACGACTCTAGCGTACCGTCCTACGAGCAGTACTTC | CASSQDDSSVPSYEQYF
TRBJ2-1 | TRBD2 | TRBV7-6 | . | TGTGCCAGCAGCATAGCGGGCTACTACAATGAGCAGTTCTTC | CASSIAGYYNEQFF